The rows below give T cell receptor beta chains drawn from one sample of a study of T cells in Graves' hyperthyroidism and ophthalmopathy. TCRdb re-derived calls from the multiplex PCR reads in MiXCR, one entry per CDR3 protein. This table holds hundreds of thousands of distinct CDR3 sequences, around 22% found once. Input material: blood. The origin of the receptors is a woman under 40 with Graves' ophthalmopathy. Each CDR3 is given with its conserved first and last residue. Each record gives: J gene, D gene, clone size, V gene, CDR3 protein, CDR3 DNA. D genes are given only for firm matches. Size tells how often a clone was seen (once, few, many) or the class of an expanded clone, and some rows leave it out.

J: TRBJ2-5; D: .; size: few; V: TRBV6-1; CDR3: CASSPMVVMAGTQYF; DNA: TGTGCCAGCAGTCCTATGGTGGTCATGGCGGGGACCCAGTACTTC
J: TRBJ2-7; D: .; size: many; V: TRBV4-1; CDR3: CASSQEGSGYSSYEQYF; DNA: TGCGCCAGCAGCCAAGAGGGTTCGGGATACTCATCCTACGAGCAGTACTTC
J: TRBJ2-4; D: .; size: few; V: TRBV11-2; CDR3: CASSLRGDRLNIQYF; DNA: TGTGCCAGCAGCTTAAGGGGGGACAGATTAAACATTCAGTACTTC
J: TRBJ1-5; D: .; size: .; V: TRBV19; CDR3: CASSMALGQQNQPQHF; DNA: TGTGCCAGTAGTATGGCCTTGGGGCAGCAGAATCAGCCCCAGCATTTT
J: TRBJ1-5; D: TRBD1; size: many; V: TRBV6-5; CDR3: CASSYPGQGISQPQHF; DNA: TGTGCCAGCAGTTACCCGGGACAGGGGATAAGTCAGCCCCAGCATTTT
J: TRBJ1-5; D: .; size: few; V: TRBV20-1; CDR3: CSAMPPGVQPSNQPQHF; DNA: TGCAGTGCTATGCCCCCAGGGGTCCAACCCTCTAATCAGCCCCAGCATTTT
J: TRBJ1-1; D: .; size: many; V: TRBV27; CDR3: CASSPLDSSFTEAFF; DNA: TGTGCCAGCAGTCCCTTGGACAGCAGCTTCACTGAAGCTTTCTTT
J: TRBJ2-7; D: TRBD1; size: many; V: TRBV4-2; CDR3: CASSQVRGQGYEQYF; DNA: TGTGCCAGCAGCCAAGTCAGGGGACAGGGTTACGAGCAGTACTTC
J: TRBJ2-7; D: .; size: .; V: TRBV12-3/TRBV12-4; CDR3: CASSELQPLGEQYF; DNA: TGTGCCAGCAGTGAATTACAGCCCCTAGGTGAGCAGTACTTC
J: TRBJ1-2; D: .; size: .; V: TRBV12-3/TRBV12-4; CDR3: CASSPKAGATYGYTF; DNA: TGTGCCAGCAGTCCAAAGGCGGGGGCTACCTATGGCTACACCTTC
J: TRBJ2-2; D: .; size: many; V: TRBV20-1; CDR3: CSATVLVRTGELFF; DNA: TGCAGTGCTACTGTACTAGTTCGCACCGGGGAGCTGTTTTTT
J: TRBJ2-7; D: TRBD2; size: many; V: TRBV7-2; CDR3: CASNIAGGGSYEQYF; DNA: TGTGCCAGCAACATAGCGGGGGGCGGGTCCTACGAGCAGTACTTC
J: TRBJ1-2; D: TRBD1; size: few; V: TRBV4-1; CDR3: CASTKGQGPNYGYTF; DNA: TGCGCCAGCACCAAAGGACAGGGGCCTAACTATGGCTACACCTTC
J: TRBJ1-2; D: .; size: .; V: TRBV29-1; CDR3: CSVAEDLNYGYTF; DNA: TGCAGCGTTGCTGAGGACCTTAACTATGGCTACACCTTC
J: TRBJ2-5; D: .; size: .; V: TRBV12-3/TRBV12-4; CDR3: CASSLSPTYQETQYF; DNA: TGTGCCAGCAGTTTGTCGCCCACCTACCAAGAGACCCAGTACTTC
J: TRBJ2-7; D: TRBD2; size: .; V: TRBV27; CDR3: CASSFSGAGEQYF; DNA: TGTGCCAGCAGTTTTTCGGGAGCGGGGGAGCAGTACTTC
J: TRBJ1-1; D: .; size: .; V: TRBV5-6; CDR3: CASTNLWAEAFF; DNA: TGTGCCAGCACCAACCTATGGGCTGAAGCTTTCTTT
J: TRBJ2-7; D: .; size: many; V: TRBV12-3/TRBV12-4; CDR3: CASSPWGSDEQYF; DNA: TGTGCCAGCAGCCCCTGGGGCAGCGACGAGCAGTACTTC
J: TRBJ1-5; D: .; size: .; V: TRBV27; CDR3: CASSFGSKQPQHF; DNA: TGTGCCAGCAGTTTCGGGTCTAAGCAGCCCCAGCATTTT
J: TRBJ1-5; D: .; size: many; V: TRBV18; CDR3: CASSPGVNQPQHF; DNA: TGTGCCAGTAGCCCAGGGGTCAATCAGCCCCAGCATTTT
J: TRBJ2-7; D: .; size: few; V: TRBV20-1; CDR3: CSARSGGPHEQYF; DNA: TGCAGTGCTAGGTCCGGGGGTCCCCACGAGCAGTACTTC
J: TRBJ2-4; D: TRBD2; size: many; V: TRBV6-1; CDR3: CASSPRTSGVDIQYF; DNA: TGTGCCAGCAGTCCCAGGACTAGCGGGGTTGACATTCAGTACTTC
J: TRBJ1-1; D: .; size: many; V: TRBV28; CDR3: CASTLSGNTEAFF; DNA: TGTGCCAGCACCCTCAGTGGGAACACTGAAGCTTTCTTT
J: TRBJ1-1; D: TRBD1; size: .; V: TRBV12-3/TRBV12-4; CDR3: CASSFGQGAENTEAFF; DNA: TGTGCCAGCAGTTTCGGGCAGGGGGCTGAGAACACTGAAGCTTTCTTT
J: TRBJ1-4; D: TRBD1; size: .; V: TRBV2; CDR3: CASSEPGTGDEKLFF; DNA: TGTGCCAGCAGTGAACCCGGGACAGGGGATGAAAAACTGTTTTTT
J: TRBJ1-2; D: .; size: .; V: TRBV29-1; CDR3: CSAVERDYGYTF; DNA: TGCAGCGCGGTGGAGCGGGACTATGGCTACACCTTC
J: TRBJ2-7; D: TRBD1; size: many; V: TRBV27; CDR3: CASSLWTGYEQYF; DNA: TGTGCCAGCAGTCTCTGGACAGGCTACGAGCAGTACTTC
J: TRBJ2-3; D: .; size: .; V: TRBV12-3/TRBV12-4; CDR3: CASSFPFEGGPDTQYF; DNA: TGTGCCAGCAGTTTCCCCTTTGAGGGGGGGCCAGATACGCAGTATTTT
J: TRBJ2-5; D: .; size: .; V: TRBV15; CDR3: CATSRGGDQETQYF; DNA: TGTGCCACCAGCAGAGGAGGGGACCAAGAGACCCAGTACTTC
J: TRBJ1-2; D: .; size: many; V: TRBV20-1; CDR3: CSATEGKATF; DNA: TGCAGTGCTACGGAGGGGAAGGCGACCTTC
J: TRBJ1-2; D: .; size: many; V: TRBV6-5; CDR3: CASSYSAARDYGYTF; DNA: TGTGCCAGCAGTTACTCAGCAGCTCGGGACTATGGCTACACCTTC
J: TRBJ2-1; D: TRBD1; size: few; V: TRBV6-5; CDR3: CASSYPRDRGGDEQFF; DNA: TGTGCCAGCAGTTACCCGAGGGACAGGGGAGGCGATGAGCAGTTCTTC
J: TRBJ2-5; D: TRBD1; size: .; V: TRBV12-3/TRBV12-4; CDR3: CVSSYGTGRETQYF; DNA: TGTGTCAGCAGTTACGGGACAGGGAGAGAGACCCAGTACTTC
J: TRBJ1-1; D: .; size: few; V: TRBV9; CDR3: CASSALGTRGTEAFF; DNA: TGTGCCAGCAGCGCACTCGGGACGCGGGGCACTGAAGCTTTCTTT
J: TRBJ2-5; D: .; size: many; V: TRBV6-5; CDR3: CACVSQGIAETQYF; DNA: TGTGCCTGCGTTTCTCAGGGTATTGCGGAGACCCAGTACTTC
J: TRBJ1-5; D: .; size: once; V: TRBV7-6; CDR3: CASSMGNTVGSNQPQHF; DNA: TGTGCCAGCAGCATGGGAAACACCGTAGGGAGCAATCAGCCCCAGCATTTT
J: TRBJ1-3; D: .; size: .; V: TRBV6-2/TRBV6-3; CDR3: CASRPPWGGSTDSGNTIYF; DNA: TGTGCCAGCAGGCCTCCATGGGGGGGCTCGACGGATTCTGGAAACACCATATATTTT
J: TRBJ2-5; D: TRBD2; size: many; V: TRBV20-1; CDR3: CSARLASGAKETQYF; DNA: TGCAGTGCTAGGTTGGCCAGCGGGGCCAAAGAGACCCAGTACTTC
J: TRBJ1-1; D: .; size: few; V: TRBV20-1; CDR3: CSAKDSLNTEAFF; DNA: TGCAGTGCTAAGGACAGCTTGAACACTGAAGCTTTCTTT
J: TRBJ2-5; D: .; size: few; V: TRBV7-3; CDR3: CASSILGGGQETQYF; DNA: TGTGCCAGCAGCATTCTAGGGGGGGGACAAGAGACCCAGTACTTC
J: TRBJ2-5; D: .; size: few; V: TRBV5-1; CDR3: CASKGDTQETQYF; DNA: TGCGCCAGCAAGGGGGACACCCAAGAGACCCAGTACTTC
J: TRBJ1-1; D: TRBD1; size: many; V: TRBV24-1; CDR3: CATSDWTGTEAFF; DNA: TGTGCCACCAGTGATTGGACAGGCACTGAAGCTTTCTTT
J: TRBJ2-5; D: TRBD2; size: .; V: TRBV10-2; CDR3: CASSLLAGIQETQYF; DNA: TGCGCCAGCAGCCTACTAGCGGGGATCCAAGAGACCCAGTACTTC
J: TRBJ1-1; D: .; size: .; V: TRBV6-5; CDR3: CASSYSGRRGARTEAFF; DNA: TGTGCCAGCAGTTACTCGGGTCGCAGGGGCGCGCGGACTGAAGCTTTCTTT
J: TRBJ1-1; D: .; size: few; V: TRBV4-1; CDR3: CASSQEDLLNTEAFF; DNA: TGCGCCAGCAGCCAGGAGGACCTCCTGAACACTGAAGCTTTCTTT
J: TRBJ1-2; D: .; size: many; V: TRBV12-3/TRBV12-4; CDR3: CASSSSAHSYTF; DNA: TGTGCCAGCAGTTCGAGTGCGCATAGCTACACCTTC
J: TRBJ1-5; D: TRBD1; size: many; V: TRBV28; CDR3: CASSSPGTGGDQPQHF; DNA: TGTGCCAGCAGTTCTCCCGGGACAGGGGGAGATCAGCCCCAGCATTTT
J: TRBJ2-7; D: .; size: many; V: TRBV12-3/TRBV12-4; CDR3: CASSLARMYEQYF; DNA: TGTGCCAGCAGTTTAGCGCGGATGTACGAGCAGTACTTC
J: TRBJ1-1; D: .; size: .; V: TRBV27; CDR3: CASSSWDVNTEAFF; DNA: TGTGCCAGCAGTTCCTGGGACGTGAACACTGAAGCTTTCTTT
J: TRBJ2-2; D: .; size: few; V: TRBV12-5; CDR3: CASGYTGELFF; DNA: TGTGCTAGTGGTTATACCGGGGAGCTGTTTTTT
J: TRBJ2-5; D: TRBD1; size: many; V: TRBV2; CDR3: CASRTAPGTVYQETQYF; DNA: TGTGCCAGCAGGACGGCCCCCGGGACAGTGTACCAAGAGACCCAGTACTTC
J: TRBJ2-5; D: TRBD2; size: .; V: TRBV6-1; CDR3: CASSRRLAGTETQYF; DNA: TGTGCCAGCAGTCGACGACTAGCGGGGACAGAGACCCAGTACTTC
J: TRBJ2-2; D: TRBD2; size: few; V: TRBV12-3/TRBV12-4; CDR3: CASSLAPWGAGGPGTGELFF; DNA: TGTGCCAGCAGTTTAGCCCCGTGGGGAGCGGGGGGGCCCGGCACCGGGGAGCTGTTTTTT
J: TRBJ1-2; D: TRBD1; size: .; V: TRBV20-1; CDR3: CSAPARTGNYGYTF; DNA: TGCAGTGCCCCTGCCAGGACAGGGAACTATGGCTACACCTTC
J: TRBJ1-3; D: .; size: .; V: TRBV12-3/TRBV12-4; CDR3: CASASYAGESSGNTIYF; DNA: TGTGCCAGCGCCTCCTATGCGGGAGAGAGCTCTGGAAACACCATATATTTT